This T cell receptor (beta chain) was identified during a study of blood T cell repertoires in COVID-19. About the study: Material from acute and convalescent COVID-19 was sourced from the United States, Italy and Spain. Sample material is recorded as cDNA or gDNA derived from T cells, B-cell-depleted T cells, or PBMCs.

V lost 3 bases and J lost 0, with 12 bases in between. Germline values: CDR1 SGHRS, CDR2 YFSETQ. The CDR3 consists of 15 residues. Authors' processing steps: Estimation of nucleated cell counts relied on the amplification of reference gene primers. Sequencing used immunoSEQ multiplex PCR; TCRdb keeps in-frame clones, though not all of them. Clone size and the V and J calls come from that table; the DNA yielded D and trimming. The repertoire holds roughly 50,000 clones, 60% to 85% seen once, with just under 15% in the top ten. The TCR was taken from a human donor with active or convalescent COVID-19. The donor label of this sample is uncertain. Sequencing was carried out using peripheral blood. The gene calls are TRBV5-1 and TRBJ1-2; D may be TRBD1 (5 bases). CDR3 loop: CASSWGGGTNYGYTF. The CDR3 nucleotides read TGCGCCAGCAGCTGGGGCGGGGGAACTAACTATGGCTACACCTTC.